One sample yielded the 18 T cell receptor beta chains listed below, sequenced in a study of CD8+ T cells in alopecia areata. Following extraction, RNA underwent reverse transcription to cDNA, which served as the sequencing template. The method was immunoSEQ multiplex PCR; TCRdb's version includes in-frame clones alone and lacks a portion of them. The table shows 190,000 or so clones, with about 60% occurring only once. Documented treatment: oral pan-JAK inhibitor, 5-10 mg twice daily. The sample was CD4+ T cells sorted from blood, taken at week 4, from a patient treated with tofacitinib. Source of these receptors: a human donor with alopecia areata.

V is TRBV15 and J is TRBJ2-1; 7 nucleotides line up with TRBD2. CDR1 is LNHNV and CDR2 is YYDKDF in the germline V gene (reference sequence). The CDR3 has 16 residues. J lost 4 bases, V lost 3 bases, and 9 bases had no gene match. The DNA for the CDR3 is TGTGCCACCAGCAGCCCAGGGACTAACGGGTACAATGAGCAGTTCTTC. Translating it yields CATSSPGTNGYNEQFF.

The chain joins TRBV27 to TRBJ2-1, with TRBD2 identical over 10 bases. The V gene end was trimmed by 2 bases and the J gene end by 6 bases; junction bases not matched to a gene: 7. The CDR3 is 16 amino acids. Germline V gene lookup returns CDR1 MNHEY and CDR2 SMNVEV (reference sequence). The CDR3 nucleotides are TGTGCCAGCAGTTTACTCGTAGCGGGGGGAATCAATGAGCAGTTCTTC. The encoded protein is CASSLLVAGGINEQFF.

This clone was seen more than once but under ten times. This sequence joins TRBV6-6 and TRBJ2-1, with 8 bases fitting TRBD2. The germline V gene encodes CDR1 MNHNY and CDR2 SVGAGI (reference sequence). After removal of 0 bases from V and 9 bases from J, the junction contained 7 bases not matched to a gene. This CDR3 has 15 residues. This CDR3 reads CASSYSPGLGTEQFF. As DNA, the CDR3 is TGTGCCAGCAGTTACTCTCCGGGACTAGGGACTGAGCAGTTCTTC.

The genes are TRBV5-4 and TRBJ2-5; the D gene is possibly TRBD2 (5 bases). Germline CDR1 reads SGHNT; CDR2 reads YYREEE (reference sequence). This CDR3 has 14 amino acids. Deletions cut 1 base from V and 5 bases from J, with 12 bases between. The CDR3 loop is CASSLSLAKETQYF. CDR3 in DNA: TGTGCCAGCAGCTTGAGCCTAGCAAAGGAGACCCAGTACTTC.

Details on this clone: The sample carries other DNA sequences with the same CDR3. The rearrangement uses TRBV30 and TRBJ2-3; D gene uncertain. The CDR3 has 11 amino acids. Trimming stripped 0 bases from V and 6 bases from J, with 4 bases between. Germline V CDR1 and CDR2: GTSNPN, SVGIG (reference sequence). CDR3 protein: CAWSVTDTQYF. CDR3 in DNA: TGTGCCTGGAGTGTAACGGATACGCAGTATTTT.

The chain employs TRBV29-1 and TRBJ2-4; D perhaps matches TRBD1 (5 bases). With 1 base removed from V and 7 bases from J, the gap between germline ends came to 8 bases. From germline, CDR1 is SQVTM and CDR2 ANQGSEA. The CDR3 extends over 12 amino acids. DNA of the CDR3: TGCAGCGTTGAAGGGCAGGGCAACATTCAGTACTTC. Translation: CSVEGQGNIQYF.

This clone was counted between two and nine times. The chain carries TRBV30 and TRBJ1-1; no clear D gene. Germline loops: CDR1 GTSNPN, CDR2 SVGIG (reference sequence). This CDR3 has 12 amino acids. Trimming pared 5 bases from V and 3 bases from J, leaving 10 bases between. CDR3 coding DNA: TGTGCCTGGGGGAACGGGGACACTGAAGCTTTCTTT. This codes for CAWGNGDTEAFF.

V and J are TRBV5-6 and TRBJ1-2, with D possibly matching TRBD1 (6 bases). Trimming took off 4 bases at V and 0 bases at J, with 16 bases between the two ends. The CDR3 length is 16 residues. The germline V gene has CDR1 SGHDT and CDR2 YYEEEE. CDR3 DNA sequence: TGTGCCAGCAGCCCGAAGGGGACACCGTCTAACTATGGCTACACCTTC. It yields the protein CASSPKGTPSNYGYTF.

The chain is built from TRBV29-1 and TRBJ1-1, with D possibly TRBD1 on 5 matching bases. CDR1 SQVTM and CDR2 ANQGSEA come from the germline V gene. The ends were cut back, 2 bases at V and 1 base at J, with 8 bases in the middle. This CDR3 is built from 13 residues. This CDR3 is CSVERRANTEAFF. The DNA for the CDR3 is TGCAGCGTTGAACGCAGGGCGAACACTGAAGCTTTCTTT.

In its sample, this clone was seen a few times. The genes are TRBV7-6 and TRBJ2-6, with a possible D match to TRBD1 (6 bases). V shed 4 bases and J shed 1 base, with 11 bases lying between them. The germline V gene has CDR1 SGHVS and CDR2 FNYEAQ. The length of the CDR3 is 16 residues. The CDR3 sequence is CASSSRGLSGANVLTF. CDR3 bases: TGTGCCAGCAGCTCAAGGGGGTTGTCTGGGGCCAACGTCCTGACTTTC.

The gene calls are TRBV11-1 and TRBJ1-6; no definite D call. V lost 5 bases and J lost 9, with 14 bases in between. The CDR3 loop spans 14 amino acids. Germline V CDR1 and CDR2: SGHAT, FQDESV (reference sequence). This CDR3 reads CASSPRPPGSPLHF. CDR3 nucleotides: TGTGCCAGCAGCCCACGACCCCCGGGTTCACCCCTCCACTTT.

This chain uses TRBV13 with TRBJ1-1, with unresolved D. Germline loops: CDR1 PRHDT, CDR2 FYEKMQ (reference sequence). This CDR3 is 14 amino acids long. The ends were cut back, 3 bases at V and 2 bases at J, with 10 bases in the middle. CDR3 DNA: TGTGCCAGCAGCTTTACTGGACTAAACACTGAAGCTTTCTTT. Its translation is CASSFTGLNTEAFF.

This chain connects TRBV7-2 to TRBJ2-7, with D possibly matching TRBD2 (5 bases). The CDR3 extends over 14 amino acids. V was cut by 1 base and J by 3 bases, with 10 bases left in between. Germline CDR1 SGHTA, CDR2 FQGNSA. Here the CDR3 reads CASSLGRRNYEQYF. CDR3 nucleotides: TGTGCCAGCAGCTTAGGACGGAGGAACTACGAGCAGTACTTC.

The genes are TRBV28 and TRBJ1-1; a weak D match, TRBD1 (6 bases). V was cut by 4 bases and J by 2 bases, with 17 bases left in between. Germline V CDR1 and CDR2: MDHEN, SYDVKM. CDR3 size: 16 residues. DNA of the CDR3: TGTGCCAGCAGTTCCCCCGGGGGCGGTTTAAACACTGAAGCTTTCTTT. This codes for CASSSPGGGLNTEAFF.

This rearrangement joins TRBV6-1 to TRBJ2-3, with TRBD1 matching 7 bases. V gave up 8 bases and J gave up 0 bases; unmatched junction bases: 5. The CDR3 totals 14 residues. Germline V gene sequence: CDR1 MNHNS, CDR2 SASEGT. For the CDR3, the DNA is TGTGCCAGCCGACAGGGACGTAGCACAGATACGCAGTATTTT. Its protein is CASRQGRSTDTQYF.

The chain joins TRBV15 to TRBJ2-3, with TRBD2 matching over 13 bases. With 1 base clipped from V and 0 bases from J, the junction kept 4 bases outside the gene matches. The CDR3 sequence is 18 residues long. Germline-derived CDR1 and CDR2 are LNHNV and YYDKDF (reference sequence). The CDR3 sequence is CATSRGGTSGASTDTQYF. CDR3 coding DNA: TGTGCCACCAGCAGAGGAGGGACTAGCGGGGCCAGCACAGATACGCAGTATTTT.

The J gene is TRBJ2-1, the V gene TRBV30; 8 bases match TRBD2. CDR1 GTSNPN and CDR2 SVGIG come from the germline V gene (reference sequence). The CDR3 runs 15 residues. The V and J ends lost 3 bases and 6 bases, in that order; junction bases with no gene match: 10. CDR3 nucleotide sequence: TGTGCCTGGAGGGAACTCAGCGGGGGCGTCAATGAGCAGTTCTTC. Its protein product is CAWRELSGGVNEQFF.

The chain is built from TRBV30 and TRBJ1-2, with no clear D. Trimming stripped 7 bases from V and 0 bases from J, with 15 bases between. The CDR3 sequence is 14 residues long. Per the germline V gene, CDR1 is GTSNPN and CDR2 is SVGIG (reference sequence). The DNA of the CDR3 is TGTGCCTCAACCGGGCAATTTACTAACTATGGCTACACCTTC. Its protein product is CASTGQFTNYGYTF.